The clone carrying this T cell receptor (beta chain) was counted once. Only in-frame clones appear in the TCRdb table, and some are missing; sequencing was by immunoSEQ multiplex PCR. The sample lists 250,000 to 350,000 clones, 88% seen once, with approximately 10% in the top ten. Germline V gene data show CDR1 as SNHLY and CDR2 as FYNNEI. V was clipped by 4 bases and J by 6 bases, with 10 bases between them. CDR3 length: 12 residues. The data were taken from a study of blood T cell repertoires in COVID-19. Study details: PBMCs, B-cell-depleted T cells, or T cells provided the cDNA or gDNA that made up the material.

One Seattle source followed patients from active infection through their disease course. Sequenced sample: peripheral blood. The rearrangement uses TRBV2 and TRBJ2-7; D ambiguous. This TCR derives from a woman in her 30s with COVID-19, enrolled during active disease. CDR3 DNA: TGTGCCAGCAGTGTCTTTAGCCGCGAGCAGTACTTC. Translation gives CASSVFSREQYF.